This T cell receptor (beta chain) was retrieved from a study of a mutant IDH1 vaccine in newly diagnosed glioma. The wider study: Patients got their first vaccination 4-6 weeks after radiotherapy alone, or with temozolomide cycles.

CDR1 LNHDA and CDR2 SQIVND come from the germline V gene (reference sequence). CDR3 length: 18 residues. With 5 bases removed from V and 3 bases from J, the gap between germline ends came to 23 bases. Using immunoSEQ multiplex PCR, the repertoire was profiled, and TCRdb retains in-frame clones only, with some absent. This table holds about 27,000 clones, less than 85% found once. A word on this clone: Its antigen is unknown.

Documented time point: week 35, safety follow-up. Doses comprised 300 ug of mutant IDH1 20-mer peptide each, plus topical imiquimod. The specimen comprised PBMCs, sampled from a glioma patient whose treatment included an IDH1 peptide vaccine. The receptor was isolated from a man younger than 40 with glioma. V gene TRBV19 combines with J gene TRBJ2-4, with a weak D call TRBD2 (5 bases). The CDR3 sequence is CASSLFGPRRGSKNIQYF. The CDR3 nucleotides are TGTGCCAGTAGTCTCTTCGGACCCCGCCGGGGAAGCAAAAACATTCAGTACTTC.